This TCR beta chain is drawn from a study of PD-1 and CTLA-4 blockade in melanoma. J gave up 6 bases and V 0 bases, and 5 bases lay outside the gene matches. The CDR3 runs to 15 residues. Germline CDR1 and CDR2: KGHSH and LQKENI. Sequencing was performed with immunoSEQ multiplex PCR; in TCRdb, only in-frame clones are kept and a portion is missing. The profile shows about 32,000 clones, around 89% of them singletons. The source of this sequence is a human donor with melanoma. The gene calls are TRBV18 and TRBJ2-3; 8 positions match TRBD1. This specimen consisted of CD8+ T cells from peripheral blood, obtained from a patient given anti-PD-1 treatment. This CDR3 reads CASSPPPGGADTQYF. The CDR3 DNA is TGTGCCAGCTCACCACCGCCAGGGGGCGCGGATACGCAGTATTTT.